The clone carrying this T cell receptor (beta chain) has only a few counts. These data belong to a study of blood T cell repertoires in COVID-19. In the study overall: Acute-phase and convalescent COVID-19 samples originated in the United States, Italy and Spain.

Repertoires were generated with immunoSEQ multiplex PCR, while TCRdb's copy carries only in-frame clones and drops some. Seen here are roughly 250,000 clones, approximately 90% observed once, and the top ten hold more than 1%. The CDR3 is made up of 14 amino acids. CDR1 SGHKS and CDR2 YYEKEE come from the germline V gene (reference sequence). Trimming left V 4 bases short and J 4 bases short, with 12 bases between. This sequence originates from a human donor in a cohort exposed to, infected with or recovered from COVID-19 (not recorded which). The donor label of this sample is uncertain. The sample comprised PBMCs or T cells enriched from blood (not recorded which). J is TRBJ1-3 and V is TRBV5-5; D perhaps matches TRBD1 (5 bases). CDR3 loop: CASSVDSNGNTIYF. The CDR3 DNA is TGTGCCAGCAGCGTCGACAGCAACGGAAACACCATATATTTT.